The 32 T cell receptor beta chains given below trace back to one sample, sequenced in a study of beta chain features in type 1 diabetes. General study findings and limits: Shorter TCRB CDR3s, moderately but significantly so, marked every one of the four CD4+ subsets in Type 1 diabetes patients.

Every isolated RNA sample was fully reverse transcribed, so sequencing captured expressed TCRB transcripts. Clones were read by immunoSEQ multiplex PCR, and TCRdb kept only the in-frame ones, dropping some. Among approximately 730,000 clones listed, roughly an eighth were seen once. Their cognate antigens are unknown. The sequenced material came from naive CD4+ T cells from blood. All receptors derive from a young man with type 1 diabetes.

This clone has just a few counts. The chain employs TRBV25-1 and TRBJ1-6, with unresolved D. Germline loops: CDR1 MGHDK, CDR2 SYGVNS. This CDR3 is built from 17 residues. V was pared by 5 bases and J by 0 bases, with 14 bases between. CDR3 nucleotides: TGTGCCAGCAGTAAGGGCGGAGTCAGCTCCTATAATTCACCCCTCCACTTT. Translation: CASSKGGVSSYNSPLHF.

V gene TRBV18 combines with J gene TRBJ2-7; unclear D gene. The CDR3 is 14 amino acids. Germline values: CDR1 KGHSH, CDR2 LQKENI. V shed 0 bases and J shed 0 bases, with 6 bases lying between them. The CDR3 sequence: CASSPPSTSYEQYF. The DNA for the CDR3 is TGTGCCAGCTCACCACCCTCTACCTCCTACGAGCAGTACTTC.

The rearrangement joins TRBV7-2 to TRBJ1-2, with TRBD1 matching over 8 bases. V dropped 4 bases and J dropped 4; count of bases not matched to a gene: 8. This CDR3 has 15 residues. Germline CDR1 and CDR2: SGHTA and FQGNSA. In DNA form, the CDR3 reads TGTGCCAGCAGCTCCCCAGGGGGCCCCTTCTATGGCTACACCTTC. This sequence encodes CASSSPGGPFYGYTF.

The chain links TRBV5-1 to TRBJ1-1, with D unclear. V was cut by 0 bases and J by 1 base, with 10 bases left in between. The germline gives CDR1 SGHRS, CDR2 YFSETQ. CDR3 length equals 15 residues. CDR3 loop: CASSLVLGGNTEAFF. Here the CDR3 DNA reads TGCGCCAGCAGCTTGGTTTTGGGAGGGAACACTGAAGCTTTCTTT.

This chain uses TRBV15 with TRBJ1-5; D not resolved. V lost 0 bases, J lost 9 bases, and 18 bases lay in between. Germline values: CDR1 LNHNV, CDR2 YYDKDF (reference sequence). The CDR3 sequence is 16 residues long. The CDR3 loop reads CATSRDIGTVARPQHF. CDR3 nucleotide sequence: TGTGCCACCAGCAGAGATATAGGAACCGTCGCTCGGCCCCAGCATTTT.

This clone was recorded a few times. V is TRBV9 and J is TRBJ1-2; D may be TRBD1 (6 bases). The germline gives CDR1 SGDLS, CDR2 YYNGEE. V gave up 1 base and J gave up 0 bases, with 19 bases separating them. This CDR3 has 18 amino acids. The CDR3 region is CASSVTPQRGRANYGYTF. The DNA of the CDR3 is TGTGCCAGCAGCGTAACCCCCCAAAGGGGGAGAGCTAACTATGGCTACACCTTC.

The rearrangement uses TRBV5-6 and TRBJ2-6; TRBD1 matches 9 bases. CDR3 size: 17 residues. The V segment lost 3 bases and the J segment 4 bases; nucleotides outside the gene matches: 8. CDR1 SGHDT and CDR2 YYEEEE come from the germline V gene. The CDR3 nucleotides read TGTGCCAGCAGCTCAGGGACAGGGCCGGAAGGGGCCAACGTCCTGACTTTC. Its protein is CASSSGTGPEGANVLTF. Full variable domain (missing parts from reference TRBV5-6 and TRBJ2-6): DAGVTQSPTHLIKTRGQQVTLRCSPKSGHDTVSWYQQALGQGPQFIFQYYEEEERQRGNFPDRFSGHQFPNYSSELNVNALLLGDSALYLCASSSGTGPEGANVLTFGAGSRLTVL.

This clone was seen a handful of times. CDR3: CASSLEGTDTQYF. CDR3 coding DNA: TGTGCCAGCAGCTTAGAGGGCACAGATACGCAGTATTTT. The chain is built from TRBV5-4 and TRBJ2-3; D is undetermined. Trimming took off 2 bases at V and 1 base at J, with 5 bases between the two ends. Germline CDR1 is SGHNT and CDR2 is YYREEE (reference sequence). The CDR3 sequence is 13 residues long.

The CDR3: CASTLAGGSTDTQYF. In DNA, the CDR3 is TGTGCCAGTACCCTTGCGGGGGGAAGCACAGATACGCAGTATTTT. This chain uses TRBV19 with TRBJ2-3; 8 bases are shared with TRBD2. Germline assignment: CDR1 LNHDA and CDR2 SQIVND (reference sequence). V was pared by 7 bases and J by 0 bases, with 6 bases of the junction left unmatched. This CDR3 contains 15 residues.

This clone was detected only a few times. The chain recombines TRBV6-6 with TRBJ1-5; D possibly corresponds to TRBD1 (5 bases). The CDR3 is made up of 15 amino acids. V lost 6 bases and J 1 base, leaving 13 bases between the germline ends. The V gene's germline CDR1 is MNHNY and CDR2 SVGAGI (reference sequence). CDR3 coding DNA: TGTGCCAGCAGGCCTGGGGGAGGGAGCAATCAGCCCCAGCATTTT. Translating gives CASRPGGGSNQPQHF.

The chain joins TRBV10-3 to TRBJ1-1; the D gene is possibly TRBD1 (5 bases). CDR3 length: 12 amino acids. V lost 10 bases and J lost 1, with 10 bases in between. The germline V gene encodes CDR1 ENHRY and CDR2 SYGVKD. The CDR3 loop is CASKGENTEAFF. CDR3 nucleotides: TGTGCCAGCAAAGGGGAGAACACTGAAGCTTTCTTT.

A few counts support this clone. The V and J genes are TRBV11-2 and TRBJ2-5, with no clear D. The V end lost 5 bases, the J end lost 4 bases, and 14 bases lay between the germline ends. The CDR3 is made up of 14 amino acids. CDR1 is SGHAT, CDR2 FQNNGV, per germline. CDR3 DNA: TGTGCCAGCAGCACGCCTCCTTTCGGAGAGACCCAGTACTTC. Translated, it gives CASSTPPFGETQYF.

The chain joins TRBV7-2 to TRBJ1-5; D call uncertain. Trimming shortened V by 4 bases and J by 0 bases, and 10 bases separated the two germline ends. The CDR3 extends over 15 amino acids. Germline CDR1 is SGHTA and CDR2 is FQGNSA. The CDR3 here is CASSSEGSSNQPQHF. The CDR3 region has the DNA TGTGCCAGCAGCTCGGAAGGTTCTAGCAATCAGCCCCAGCATTTT.

In its sample, this clone was seen a few times. This sequence joins TRBV7-3 and TRBJ1-6, with D uncertain. The V and J ends lost 2 bases and 6 bases respectively, with 5 bases between them. Germline lookup yields CDR1 SGHTA and CDR2 FQGTGA. The CDR3 extends over 13 amino acids. The CDR3 is CASSLEPNSPLHF. The CDR3 DNA reads as TGTGCCAGCAGCTTAGAACCTAATTCACCCCTCCACTTT.

This clone was seen more than once but under ten times. The J gene is TRBJ1-1, the V gene TRBV29-1; D remains unclear. The CDR3 is 12 amino acids. The V end lost 4 bases, the J end lost 12 bases, and 18 bases lay between the germline ends. Germline V gene lookup returns CDR1 SQVTM and CDR2 ANQGSEA. This CDR3 is CSVARGGYETFF. CDR3 nucleotide sequence: TGCAGCGTTGCAAGAGGAGGGTATGAGACTTTCTTT.

V is TRBV18 and J is TRBJ2-3; 7 bases line up with TRBD1. V shed 1 base, J shed 4 bases, and the junction held 5 bases outside the gene matches. From germline, CDR1 is KGHSH and CDR2 LQKENI. This CDR3 has 15 residues. This CDR3 reads CASSPQGAKADTQYF. CDR3 nucleotide sequence: TGTGCCAGCTCACCACAGGGGGCAAAGGCAGATACGCAGTATTTT.

This clone was counted between two and nine times. The DNA of the CDR3 is TGCGCCAGCAGCTCGAACCCGAATTTTCGGGATGAGCAGTTCTTC. Its translation is CASSSNPNFRDEQFF. J is TRBJ2-1 and V is TRBV5-1, with unresolved D. Germline V CDR1 and CDR2: SGHRS, YFSETQ. Between the trimmed V and J ends, which lost 3 bases and 8 bases, there was a span of 18 bases. The CDR3 runs 15 residues.

V is TRBV5-4 and J is TRBJ2-5; D tentatively reads TRBD1 or TRBD2 (5 bases each). The CDR3 is 15 amino acids. Germline CDR1 SGHNT, CDR2 YYREEE (reference sequence). Deletions cut 4 bases from V and 4 bases from J, with 17 bases between. The CDR3 nucleotides are TGTGCCAGCAGCCCGGGGCCTCCAGGGATAGAGACCCAGTACTTC. Protein sequence: CASSPGPPGIETQYF.

This clone has a handful of counts. The chain has TRBV15 and TRBJ2-5; 7 nucleotides line up with TRBD2. Trimming took 8 bases from V and 1 from J; bases not matched to a gene: 4. Germline V gene lookup returns CDR1 LNHNV and CDR2 YYDKDF (reference sequence). CDR3 length: 13 residues. The CDR3 spells CATLPGGQETQYF. For the CDR3, the DNA is TGTGCCACCCTTCCGGGGGGCCAAGAGACCCAGTACTTC. The entire variable domain, with the rest obtained from reference TRBV15 and TRBJ2-5, is as follows: DAMVIQNPRYQVTQFGKPVTLSCSQTLNHNVMYWYQQKSSQAPKLLFHYYDKDFNNEADTPDNFQSRRPNTSFCFLDIRSPGLGDTAMYLCATLPGGQETQYFGPGTRLLVL.

The V and J genes are TRBV6-5 and TRBJ1-1; D unclear. There are 15 residues in the CDR3. V shed 1 base and J shed 0 bases, with 9 bases lying between them. Germline V gene data show CDR1 as MNHEY and CDR2 as SVGAGI. CDR3 in DNA: TGTGCCAGCAGTTACTTCGGGAGGTTGAACACTGAAGCTTTCTTT. Protein: CASSYFGRLNTEAFF.

The chain employs TRBV7-9 and TRBJ2-1; D is undetermined. The V gene's germline CDR1 is SEHNR and CDR2 FQNEAQ (reference sequence). Trimming took off 1 base at V and 3 bases at J, with 7 bases between the two ends. The CDR3 has 14 residues. The CDR3 spells CASSLDAVYNEQFF. The CDR3 region has the DNA TGTGCCAGCAGCTTAGACGCGGTCTACAATGAGCAGTTCTTC. Full variable domain (outside the CDR3, taken from reference TRBV7-9 and TRBJ2-1): DTGVSQNPRHKITKRGQNVTFRCDPISEHNRLYWYRQTLGQGPEFLTYFQNEAQLEKSRLLSDRFSAERPKGSFSTLEIQRTEQGDSAMYLCASSLDAVYNEQFFGPGTRLTVL.

In its sample, this clone was seen a few times. The chain has TRBV7-2 and TRBJ1-2; 7 bases line up with TRBD1. V trimming: 5 bases; J trimming: 3 bases; junction bases outside the gene matches: 15. From germline, CDR1 is SGHTA and CDR2 FQGNSA. This CDR3 spans 17 amino acids. The CDR3 DNA reads TGTGCCAGCAGCCTCCCTCTGAGGGGGCAGGTCGACTATGGCTACACCTTC. This gives the protein CASSLPLRGQVDYGYTF.

This chain links TRBV28 with TRBJ2-1; 8 bases align to TRBD1. Germline CDR1 is MDHEN and CDR2 is SYDVKM. V was pared by 7 bases and J by 0 bases, with 8 bases of the junction left unmatched. The CDR3 sequence is 16 residues long. The CDR3 DNA sequence: TGTGCCAGCACCGGACAGGGATTCGGCTCCTACAATGAGCAGTTCTTC. Its protein is CASTGQGFGSYNEQFF.

In the case of this clone: This sample also contains other DNA sequences that code for the same CDR3. CDR3 residues: CASSQDLNTEAFF. As DNA, the CDR3 is TGTGCCAGCAGCCAAGACCTTAACACTGAAGCTTTCTTT. The V and J genes are TRBV14 and TRBJ1-1; D not certain. The germline V gene encodes CDR1 SGHDN and CDR2 FVKESK. V gave up 0 bases and J gave up 2 bases, with 4 bases separating them. The CDR3 consists of 13 residues.

This clone was seen more than once but under ten times. This chain connects TRBV5-1 to TRBJ1-1, with 8 bases that match TRBD1. Per the germline V gene, CDR1 is SGHRS and CDR2 is YFSETQ. The CDR3 extends over 16 amino acids. The J segment lost 3 bases and the V segment lost 4 bases, leaving 11 bases of the junction unmatched. Written as DNA, the CDR3 is TGCGCCAGCAGCAGACAGGGGTTGGTCCCGGACACTGAAGCTTTCTTT. This sequence encodes CASSRQGLVPDTEAFF.

This clone was observed a few times. The V gene is TRBV4-1, the J gene TRBJ2-2; TRBD2 is a possible D gene (6 bases). This CDR3 contains 17 residues. With 1 base removed from V and 1 base from J, the gap between germline ends came to 13 bases. Germline loops: CDR1 MGHRA, CDR2 YSYEKL. CDR3 in amino acids: CASSQGGTYQNTGELFF. CDR3 DNA: TGCGCCAGCAGCCAAGGGGGGACTTACCAGAACACCGGGGAGCTGTTTTTT.

The J gene is TRBJ2-5, the V gene TRBV7-6, with unresolved D. Germline V gene data show CDR1 as SGHVS and CDR2 as FNYEAQ. V gave up 1 base and J gave up 2 bases, with 8 bases separating them. This CDR3 contains 14 residues. The CDR3 sequence: CASSLVIAQETQYF. CDR3 coding DNA: TGTGCCAGCAGCTTAGTAATAGCACAAGAGACCCAGTACTTC.

This clone turned up a few times. This sequence joins TRBV13 and TRBJ1-3, with 8 positions matching TRBD1. The CDR3 covers 15 residues. CDR1 is PRHDT and CDR2 is FYEKMQ in the germline V gene (reference sequence). V dropped 6 bases and J dropped 4; count of bases not matched to a gene: 8. CDR3 amino acids: CASRPRGLSGNTIYF. DNA for the CDR3: TGTGCCAGCAGGCCCAGGGGGCTTTCCGGAAACACCATATATTTT.

This clone has just a few counts. This chain connects TRBV7-9 to TRBJ2-6; D is possibly TRBD2 (5 bases). The CDR3 sequence is 18 residues long. Between the trimmed V and J ends, which lost 1 base and 2 bases, there was a span of 15 bases. Germline V gives CDR1 SEHNR, CDR2 FQNEAQ (reference sequence). Written as DNA, the CDR3 is TGTGCCAGCAGCTTAGAGCTGAGGGTATGGGCTGGGGCCAACGTCCTGACTTTC. Translating it yields CASSLELRVWAGANVLTF.

On this clone: Within the sample, other DNA sequences also encode this same CDR3. V is TRBV6-5 and J is TRBJ2-7; TRBD1 matches 8 bases. V dropped 6 bases and J dropped 1; count of bases not matched to a gene: 5. Germline V CDR1 and CDR2: MNHEY, SVGAGI. The CDR3 extends over 14 amino acids. CDR3 bases: TGTGCCAGCAGATCCGGGACAGGATCCTACGAGCAGTACTTC. It is translated as CASRSGTGSYEQYF.

There are a few counts of this clone. V usage is TRBV7-2 and J usage is TRBJ1-1; TRBD1 matches 7 bases. Germline V gene sequence: CDR1 SGHTA, CDR2 FQGNSA. V shed 4 bases and J 13 bases; nucleotides not matched to a gene: 12. This CDR3 spans 13 amino acids. The CDR3 loop reads CASSSGDSRRVFF. The CDR3 nucleotides are TGTGCCAGCAGCTCTGGGGACAGCCGCCGTGTTTTCTTT.

The rearrangement links TRBV14 to TRBJ1-1, with D perhaps TRBD1 (5 bases). Germline-derived CDR1 and CDR2 are SGHDN and FVKESK. With 5 bases removed from V and 5 bases from J, the gap between germline ends came to 9 bases. The length of the CDR3 is 12 residues. The CDR3, as DNA: TGTGCCAGCAGCGGGGGTAGGACTGAAGCTTTCTTT. It specifies CASSGGRTEAFF. Full variable domain (outside the CDR3, taken from reference TRBV14 and TRBJ1-1): EAGVTQFPSHSVIEKGQTVTLRCDPISGHDNLYWYRRVMGKEIKFLLHFVKESKQDESGMPNNRFLAERTGGTYSTLKVQPAELEDSGVYFCASSGGRTEAFFGQGTRLTVV.